A selection of T cell receptor beta chains follows, all from one sample in a study of blood T cell repertoires in COVID-19. Only in-frame clones appear in the TCRdb table, and some are missing; sequencing was by immunoSEQ multiplex PCR. This repertoire shows some 100,000 clones, more than 75% found once; its top ten account for 4.8%. The sample consisted of peripheral blood. The receptor set was obtained from an elderly woman with active COVID-19. Each CDR3 is given with its conserved first and last residue. D genes are given only for firm matches. A row's size may be missing; if present it is once, few, many or a size class.

V gene	clone size	J gene	D gene	CDR3 DNA	CDR3 protein
TRBV5-1	-	TRBJ1-4	-	TGCGCCAGCAGCTTGGAACCGAGTACTGAAAAACTGTTTTTT	CASSLEPSTEKLFF
TRBV5-8	-	TRBJ1-4	TRBD1	TGTGCCAGCAGCCGACAGGGGTATGAAAAACTGTTTTTT	CASSRQGYEKLFF
TRBV28	-	TRBJ1-1	TRBD1	TGTGCCAGCAGCCACGGGACAGGGAGGGGCACTGAAGCTTTCTTT	CASSHGTGRGTEAFF
TRBV24-1	-	TRBJ2-5	-	TGTGCCACCAGTGATTCAGGGGAAAAGACCCAGTACTTC	CATSDSGEKTQYF
TRBV15	-	TRBJ1-1	-	TGTGCCACCAGCAGAGGGGTAGGGGAAGCGAACACTGAAGCTTTCTTT	CATSRGVGEANTEAFF
TRBV10-3	-	TRBJ2-1	TRBD2	TGTGCCATCAGTGGCCCCGGGACTAGCATTAATGAGCAGTTCTTC	CAISGPGTSINEQFF
TRBV5-1	-	TRBJ1-3	-	TGCGCCAGCAGCACAGGTGTCGGCTCTGGAAACACCATATATTTT	CASSTGVGSGNTIYF
TRBV18	-	TRBJ2-5	TRBD2	TGTGCCAGCTCACCCGGGACTAGCGGGAGCCTTCGAAAAGAGACCCAGTACTTC	CASSPGTSGSLRKETQYF
TRBV2	-	TRBJ1-3	-	TGTGCCAGCAGTGAGACAACCTACTCTGGAAACACCATATATTTT	CASSETTYSGNTIYF
TRBV28	few	TRBJ1-1	-	TGTGCCAGCAGTCCTCACAGGGTTACTGAAGCTTTCTTT	CASSPHRVTEAFF
TRBV12-3/TRBV12-4	few	TRBJ1-5	TRBD1	TGTGCCAGCAGTCTGGGACAGGGGGAGGCCCAGCATTTT	CASSLGQGEAQHF
TRBV5-1	-	TRBJ2-2	-	TGCGCCAGCAGCTCGGGACAATCGAACACCGGGGAGCTGTTTTTT	CASSSGQSNTGELFF
TRBV12-3/TRBV12-4	-	TRBJ1-1	-	TGTGCCAGCACCCGAGGTCCCGAAGCTTTCTTT	CASTRGPEAFF
TRBV6-4	-	TRBJ2-1	TRBD1	TGTGCCAGCAGTGAAGCAGGGACAGGGTCCTACAATGAGCAGTTCTTC	CASSEAGTGSYNEQFF
TRBV7-2	-	TRBJ2-7	-	TGTGCCAGCAGCTTGATCGGACAGTCTATGGACGAGCAGTACTTC	CASSLIGQSMDEQYF
TRBV5-6	-	TRBJ2-7	-	TGTGCCAGCAGCTTCGGGAGTACGAGATACGAGCAGTACTTC	CASSFGSTRYEQYF
TRBV28	once	TRBJ2-7	-	TGTGCCAGCAATCAAGGGGCCTTCGAGCAGTACTTC	CASNQGAFEQYF
TRBV11-2	-	TRBJ1-1	-	TGTGCCAGCAGCTTCATCAATCAGGGGACTGAAGCTTTCTTT	CASSFINQGTEAFF
TRBV5-1	-	TRBJ2-6	-	TGCGCCAGCAGCCAGGACAGCTCTGGGGCCAACGTCCTGACTTTC	CASSQDSSGANVLTF
TRBV5-1	-	TRBJ2-2	TRBD2	TGCGCCAGCAGCTTGTTAGCGGGAGAGGCCGGGGAGCTGTTTTTT	CASSLLAGEAGELFF
TRBV20-1	-	TRBJ2-7	-	TGCAGTGCCCGGACAGAAGAGCAGTACTTC	CSARTEEQYF
TRBV12-3/TRBV12-4	-	TRBJ1-2	-	TGTGCCAGCAGTTTAGTCGGGGTGGATGGCTACACCTTC	CASSLVGVDGYTF
TRBV19	-	TRBJ2-2	-	TGTGCCAGTAGTAGGGGGCGCCGTCGAGGCACCGGGGAGCTGTTTTTT	CASSRGRRRGTGELFF
TRBV6-6	-	TRBJ1-1	TRBD1	TGTGCCAGTCGCATTACACAGGGGATAAACACTGAAGCTTTCTTT	CASRITQGINTEAFF
TRBV28	-	TRBJ2-3	-	TGTGCCAGCAGTTTATCTGCAGATACGCAGTATTTT	CASSLSADTQYF
TRBV6-5	once	TRBJ2-7	TRBD2	TGTGCCAGCAGTTCACTAGCGGCCACGCACTACGAGCAGTACTTC	CASSSLAATHYEQYF
TRBV14	-	TRBJ2-7	TRBD2	TGTGCCAGCAGCCCATTCGAGGAAATAGCGGGTCCTCCGGGGGAGCAGTACTTC	CASSPFEEIAGPPGEQYF
TRBV19	once	TRBJ2-7	TRBD1	TGTGCCAGTATTACAGGGGGGAGGACGTACGAGCAGTACTTC	CASITGGRTYEQYF
TRBV5-4	-	TRBJ2-3	-	TGTGCCAGCAGCACCCGGGACTTAAGCACAGATACGCAGTATTTT	CASSTRDLSTDTQYF
TRBV3-1/TRBV3-2	-	TRBJ2-3	-	TGTGCCAGCAGCCAAGCCTTTGGAGCAAATACGCAGTATTTT	CASSQAFGANTQYF
TRBV9	-	TRBJ2-1	-	TGTGCCAGCAGCCCCCCGGGGGTGGATGAGCAGTTCTTC	CASSPPGVDEQFF
TRBV5-1	-	TRBJ1-2	-	TGCGCCAGCAGCACCCTCTCGACAAGCTATGGCTACACCTTC	CASSTLSTSYGYTF
TRBV4-2	once	TRBJ1-2	TRBD1	TGTGCCAGCAGCCAAGATTCGAGAACAGGGGCTTCGGGTGGCTACACCTTC	CASSQDSRTGASGGYTF
TRBV28	-	TRBJ1-1	-	TGTGCCAGCAGCGGGGGAGGATCCCAGAACACTGAAGCTTTCTTT	CASSGGGSQNTEAFF
TRBV6-5	-	TRBJ2-3	TRBD2	TGTGCCAGCAGTCGGAAGCCCGGGGGGGATACGCAGTATTTT	CASSRKPGGDTQYF
TRBV5-5	-	TRBJ1-6	-	TGTGCCAGCAGCACCGATCCTGGGAGCCAGGCCCTCCACTTT	CASSTDPGSQALHF
TRBV4-3	few	TRBJ2-4	-	TGCGCCAGCAGCCAGTCTTTAACCGGGACACAGTACTTC	CASSQSLTGTQYF
TRBV5-6	-	TRBJ2-1	-	TGTGCCAGCAGCTCCACAGGCTTTGACAATGAGCAGTTCTTC	CASSSTGFDNEQFF
TRBV6-5	-	TRBJ2-7	-	TGTGCCAGCAGTTACTCCGCATCGGGACAACCCTACGAGCAGTACTTC	CASSYSASGQPYEQYF
TRBV19	-	TRBJ2-1	-	TGTGCCAGTAGTATAATTGGCGGAGCTATAGATGAGCAGTTCTTC	CASSIIGGAIDEQFF
TRBV9	-	TRBJ2-3	TRBD2	TGTGCCAGCAGTCCACGTAGCGGGAAGGGGACAGATACGCAGTATTTT	CASSPRSGKGTDTQYF
TRBV3-1/TRBV3-2	-	TRBJ2-7	-	TGTGCCAGCAGCCAGGACACCTATGGGACTCCGTACTTC	CASSQDTYGTPYF
TRBV19	-	TRBJ2-3	-	TGTGCCAGTAGTACGGCCTACGCGGGGCAGTATTTT	CASSTAYAGQYF
TRBV29-1	-	TRBJ2-2	-	TGCAGCGTTGTCCCGGGAACCGGGGAGCTGTTTTTT	CSVVPGTGELFF
TRBV28	once	TRBJ2-7	TRBD1	TGTGCCAGCAGTCCTGGGGGACAGACCTCTTACCACGAGCAGTACTTC	CASSPGGQTSYHEQYF
TRBV3-1/TRBV3-2	-	TRBJ1-2	-	TGTGCCAGCAGCCACGATGAAACGGGGGGCTACACCTTC	CASSHDETGGYTF